One and the same sample provided the 22 T cell receptor beta chains below, sequenced in a study of sequential checkpoint blockade in melanoma. The assay was immunoSEQ multiplex PCR, and TCRdb's table has in-frame clones only and misses some. This table has some 6,900 clones, approximately 60% appearing once. Specified treatment: randomized to nivolumab then ipilimumab (arm A) or the reverse (arm B). The source material was CD8+ T cells sorted from blood (inferred from file names), sampled from a patient given nivolumab and ipilimumab in sequence. Source of these receptors: a human donor with melanoma.

This clone has more than one count but fewer than ten. The chain links TRBV19 to TRBJ2-7, with 9 bases identical to TRBD1. J gave up 2 bases and V 9 bases, and 2 bases lay outside the gene matches. Germline values: CDR1 LNHDA, CDR2 SQIVND (reference sequence). CDR3 length: 12 amino acids. CDR3 DNA: TGTGCCAGCGGGACAGGGACCTACGAGCAGTACTTC. It is translated as CASGTGTYEQYF.

With regard to this clone: Distinct nucleotide sequences in the sample also encode this CDR3. The CDR3: CASSQGLQLYEQYF. As DNA, the CDR3 is TGTGCCAGCAGCCAAGGATTACAGCTATACGAGCAGTACTTC. This chain connects TRBV4-2 to TRBJ2-7; no clear D. The CDR3 is 14 residues long. Germline values: CDR1 LGHNA, CDR2 YNFKEQ. The V gene lost 1 base and the J gene lost 4 bases, with 11 bases spanning the gap.

This chain connects TRBV11-2 to TRBJ2-7; TRBD2 is a possible D gene (6 bases). CDR1 SGHAT and CDR2 FQNNGV come from the germline V gene. Trimming pared 5 bases from V and 3 bases from J, leaving 11 bases between. CDR3 length equals 13 residues. CDR3 DNA sequence: TGTGCCAGCAGCGTCGGGACTCACTACGAGCAGTACTTC. It specifies CASSVGTHYEQYF.

The sample holds a few counts of this clone. The chain links TRBV19 to TRBJ1-1, with D possibly matching TRBD1 (6 bases). Looked up from germline, CDR1 is LNHDA and CDR2 is SQIVND (reference sequence). Trimming left V 3 bases short and J 6 bases short, with 14 bases between. The CDR3 covers 14 residues. This chain's CDR3 is CASSMSRGIAEAFF. In nucleotides, the CDR3 is TGTGCCAGTAGTATGTCCAGGGGCATCGCTGAAGCTTTCTTT.

The sample holds a few counts of this clone. This chain joins TRBV29-1 and TRBJ2-7; 9 nucleotides line up with TRBD1. The ends lost 4 bases at V and 2 bases at J; junction bases unmatched: 0. The V gene's germline CDR1 is SQVTM and CDR2 ANQGSEA. The CDR3 sequence is 12 residues long. CDR3 region: CSVGQGAYEQYF. CDR3 DNA: TGCAGCGTTGGACAGGGGGCCTACGAGCAGTACTTC.

This sequence joins TRBV28 and TRBJ1-5; 7 positions agree with TRBD1. The germline CDR1 and CDR2 sequences are MDHEN and SYDVKM. J was trimmed by 9 bases and V by 3 bases; bases with no gene match: 8. This CDR3 spans 14 amino acids. The CDR3 sequence: CASSLGQFDGPQHF. Written as DNA, the CDR3 is TGTGCCAGCAGTTTGGGACAGTTTGATGGGCCCCAGCATTTT.

V is TRBV7-2 and J is TRBJ1-1; possibly TRBD1 for D (6 bases). The germline V gene encodes CDR1 SGHTA and CDR2 FQGNSA. This CDR3 has 14 amino acids. With 5 bases removed from V and 0 bases from J, the gap between germline ends came to 10 bases. CDR3 in amino acids: CASSLGHLNTEAFF. CDR3 nucleotides: TGTGCCAGCAGCCTGGGACACCTGAACACTGAAGCTTTCTTT.

This clone was seen more than once but under ten times. The chain couples TRBV7-9 to TRBJ1-2; the D is unclear. The ends were cut back, 7 bases at V and 0 bases at J, with 12 bases in the middle. The CDR3 is 14 amino acids. The germline gives CDR1 SEHNR, CDR2 FQNEAQ (reference sequence). This chain's CDR3 is CASTPGNTNYGYTF. CDR3 DNA: TGTGCCAGCACTCCGGGAAATACTAACTATGGCTACACCTTC.

This clone was found a few times. The chain combines TRBV5-1 with TRBJ1-1; D gene uncertain. V dropped 2 bases and J dropped 5 bases, with 7 bases sitting between them. From germline, CDR1 is SGHRS and CDR2 YFSETQ. CDR3 length equals 12 residues. This chain's CDR3 is CASSFPGTEAFF. The CDR3 nucleotides read TGCGCCAGCAGCTTCCCGGGGACTGAAGCTTTCTTT.

In regard to this clone: The junction and the germline gene differ at one end; a read error may be behind it. The rearrangement links TRBV29-1 to TRBJ1-2; D is unclear. Germline CDR1 SQVTM, CDR2 ANQGSEA. The CDR3 is made up of 11 amino acids. This chain's CDR3 is CSVERQLLTVF. DNA for the CDR3: TGCAGCGTTGAGAGGCAGCTTCTAACCGTCTTC. The variable domain in full, completed from reference TRBV29-1 and TRBJ1-2, reads SAVISQKPSRDICQRGTSLTIQCQVDSQVTMMFWYRQQPGQSLTLIATANQGSEATYESGFVIDKFPISRPNLTFSTLTVSNMSPEDSSIYLCSVERQLLTVFGSGTRLTVV.

V gene TRBV10-3 combines with J gene TRBJ1-4; the D is unclear. Deletions cut 2 bases from V and 0 bases from J, with 10 bases between. The germline CDR1 and CDR2 sequences are ENHRY and SYGVKD. The CDR3 is 16 amino acids. The CDR3 DNA is TGTGCCATCAGTGAGCTCTTCTCTGCAACTAATGAAAAACTGTTTTTT. This gives the protein CAISELFSATNEKLFF.

This chain links TRBV15 with TRBJ1-5; D not resolved. Germline V gives CDR1 LNHNV, CDR2 YYDKDF (reference sequence). Trimming took 4 bases from V and 3 from J, leaving 10 bases between them. The CDR3 has 14 amino acids. CDR3 region: CATSMENPNQPQHF. The CDR3 coding sequence is TGTGCCACCAGCATGGAGAATCCCAATCAGCCCCAGCATTTT.

This clone was counted only a few times. This chain connects TRBV5-4 to TRBJ1-1, with TRBD1 matching 7 bases. This CDR3 is 16 amino acids long. The germline V gene has CDR1 SGHNT and CDR2 YYREEE (reference sequence). V was pared by 2 bases and J by 1 base, with 8 bases of the junction left unmatched. The CDR3 region is CASSLGGGLANTEAFF. The CDR3 DNA is TGTGCCAGCAGCTTAGGGGGCGGGTTAGCGAACACTGAAGCTTTCTTT. Based on the CDR3 plus reference TRBV5-4 and TRBJ1-1, the full variable domain is ETGVTQSPTHLIKTRGQQVTLRCSSQSGHNTVSWYQQALGQGPQFIFQYYREEENGRGNFPPRFSGLQFPNYSSELNVNALELDDSALYLCASSLGGGLANTEAFFGQGTRLTVV.

J is TRBJ1-2 and V is TRBV30, with unresolved D. Germline CDR1 is GTSNPN and CDR2 is SVGIG (reference sequence). Trimming stripped 1 base from V and 4 bases from J, with 10 bases between. The length of the CDR3 is 13 residues. The CDR3 DNA follows: TGTGCCTGGAGTGGTCTAAGCCCCTATGGCTACACCTTC. This gives the protein CAWSGLSPYGYTF.

In this sample, this clone turned up a few times. The chain carries TRBV14 and TRBJ2-7, with D perhaps matching TRBD1 (6 bases). CDR3 length equals 14 residues. Trimming cost V 4 bases and J 4 bases, with 14 bases left between them. The germline V gene has CDR1 SGHDN and CDR2 FVKESK. The CDR3: CASSLVGRGYEQYF. The CDR3 region has the DNA TGTGCCAGCAGCCTTGTCGGCAGGGGTTACGAGCAGTACTTC.

V and J are TRBV7-9 and TRBJ1-5, with D hard to call. With 1 base removed from V and 5 bases from J, the gap between germline ends came to 6 bases. Germline V CDR1 and CDR2: SEHNR, FQNEAQ (reference sequence). The CDR3 has 13 amino acids. CDR3 loop: CASSLDGYQPQHF. CDR3 nucleotide sequence: TGTGCCAGCAGCTTAGACGGTTATCAGCCCCAGCATTTT.

The chain has TRBV4-1 and TRBJ2-7, with D maybe TRBD1 (5 bases). CDR1 is MGHRA and CDR2 is YSYEKL in the germline V gene. V gave up 2 bases and J gave up 3 bases, with 14 bases separating them. The CDR3 loop spans 15 amino acids. The chain's CDR3 is CASSQRQGRYYEQYF. DNA of the CDR3: TGCGCCAGCAGCCAACGGCAGGGAAGATACTACGAGCAGTACTTC.

This clone was recorded a few times. V usage is TRBV9 and J usage is TRBJ1-5; 9 bases match TRBD1. Germline assignment: CDR1 SGDLS and CDR2 YYNGEE. This CDR3 has 17 residues. The ends lost 3 bases at V and 0 bases at J; junction bases unmatched: 7. CDR3 loop: CASSGGQGLNSNQPQHF. The DNA of the CDR3 is TGTGCCAGCAGCGGAGGACAGGGGTTAAATAGCAATCAGCCCCAGCATTTT. The variable domain in full, completed from reference TRBV9 and TRBJ1-5, reads DSGVTQTPKHLITATGQRVTLRCSPRSGDLSVYWYQQSLDQGLQFLIQYYNGEERAKGNILERFSAQQFPDLHSELNLSSLELGDSALYFCASSGGQGLNSNQPQHFGDGTRLSIL.

J is TRBJ2-7 and V is TRBV4-1; weak D call: TRBD2 (6 bases). V lost 4 bases, J lost 0 bases, and 16 bases lay in between. The germline V gene has CDR1 MGHRA and CDR2 YSYEKL. The CDR3 totals 16 residues. The CDR3 DNA reads as TGCGCCAGCAGCCCGTCGGGGGTGACAGTCTCCTACGAGCAGTACTTC. Its translation: CASSPSGVTVSYEQYF.

The J gene is TRBJ2-1, the V gene TRBV11-2; D is unclear. With 1 base removed from V and 8 bases from J, the gap between germline ends came to 3 bases. CDR1 and CDR2 (germline): SGHAT, FQNNGV. The CDR3 is made up of 11 amino acids. CDR3: CASSLVDEQFF. The CDR3, as DNA: TGTGCCAGCAGCTTAGTAGATGAGCAGTTCTTC.

This clone showed up just a few times. This chain links TRBV7-5 with TRBJ1-2; the table's D call, TRBD1, has no DNA check behind it. TRBV7-5 is a pseudogene segment. The CDR3 runs to 15 residues. CDR3 sequence reads: CASSAQGHPRYGYTF. As DNA, the CDR3 is TGTGCCAGCAGCGCCCAAGGACACCCACGCTATGGCTACACCTTC.

This chain connects TRBV10-3 to TRBJ2-7; 9 nucleotides line up with TRBD2. CDR3 length equals 15 residues. V shed 2 bases and J 3 bases; nucleotides not matched to a gene: 5. CDR1 and CDR2 from the germline V gene are ENHRY and SYGVKD. CDR3 in DNA: TGTGCCATCAGTGAGAGGACTAGCGATTTCTACGAGCAGTACTTC. This gives the protein CAISERTSDFYEQYF.